This T cell receptor beta chain stems from a study of blood T cell repertoires in COVID-19. Germline CDR1 MNHEY, CDR2 SVGAGI. The length of the CDR3 is 15 residues. V lost 6 bases to trimming and J lost 4 bases, with 15 bases between them. Generated by immunoSEQ multiplex PCR, the TCRdb table keeps only in-frame clones and is missing some. The data hold 150,000 or so clones, with 75% to 90% observed a single time. The receptor was isolated from a woman aged 40 to 49 who had been exposed to COVID-19. V gene TRBV6-5 combines with J gene TRBJ2-2; weak D call: TRBD2 (6 bases). Sequenced: PBMCs or T cells enriched from blood (not recorded which). CDR3 nucleotide sequence: TGTGCCAGCAGAAAAGCCGGGAGCTCCACCGGGGAGCTGTTTTTT. It specifies CASRKAGSSTGELFF.